This T cell receptor (beta chain) emerged from a study of T cells in Graves' hyperthyroidism and ophthalmopathy. Study-level findings and limits: Clonotypes that were expanded in thyroid above 0.001 mostly appeared in blood too.

RNA transcripts were the template for amplifying TCR beta CDR3 regions. Using the HTBI primer set, a first-round RT-PCR was run on the TCR CDR3. TCRdb called the multiplex PCR reads again in MiXCR, with one record for every CDR3 protein. The sample has fewer than 800,000 distinct CDR3 sequences, roughly 17% seen once. V shed 3 bases, J shed 9 bases, and the junction held 13 bases outside the gene matches. Germline CDR1 MNHEY, CDR2 SVGEGT. This CDR3 contains 17 residues. As regards this clonotype: Its target is not known.

The patients, who ranged from 18 to 65 in age, presented with newly diagnosed hyperthyroidism lasting under 2 months. Uncontrolled infection, other autoimmune disease, pregnancy or lactation led to exclusion. The PBMCs were sourced from fresh peripheral blood (about 9.7 ml). This rearrangement joins TRBV6-2 or TRBV6-3 to TRBJ2-1; TRBD2 matches at 11 bases. The TCR comes from a man aged 18 to 30 with Graves' hyperthyroidism. The sequencing sample was made of blood. CDR3 sequence reads: CASSYSRLAGLSGEQFF. DNA for the CDR3: TGTGCCAGCAGTTATTCCCGACTAGCGGGACTATCGGGTGAGCAGTTCTTC.